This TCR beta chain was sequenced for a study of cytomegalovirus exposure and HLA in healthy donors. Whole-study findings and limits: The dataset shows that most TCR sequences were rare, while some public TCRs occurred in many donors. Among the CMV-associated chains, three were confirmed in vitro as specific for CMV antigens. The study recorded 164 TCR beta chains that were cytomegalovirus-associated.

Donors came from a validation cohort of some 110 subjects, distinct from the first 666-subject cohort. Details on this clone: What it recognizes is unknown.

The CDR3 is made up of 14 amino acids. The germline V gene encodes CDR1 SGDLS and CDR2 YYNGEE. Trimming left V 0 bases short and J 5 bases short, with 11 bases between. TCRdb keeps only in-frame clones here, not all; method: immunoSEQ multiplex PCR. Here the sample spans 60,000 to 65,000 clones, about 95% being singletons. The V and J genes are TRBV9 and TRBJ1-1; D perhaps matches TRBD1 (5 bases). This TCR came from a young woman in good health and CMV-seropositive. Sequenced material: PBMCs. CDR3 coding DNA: TGTGCCAGCAGCGTAGCCACGGGGGAGACTGAAGCTTTCTTT. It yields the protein CASSVATGETEAFF. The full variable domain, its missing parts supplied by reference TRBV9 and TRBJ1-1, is DSGVTQTPKHLITATGQRVTLRCSPRSGDLSVYWYQQSLDQGLQFLIQYYNGEERAKGNILERFSAQQFPDLHSELNLSSLELGDSALYFCASSVATGETEAFFGQGTRLTVV.